Described below is a single T cell receptor (beta chain) sequence and its context. In the source study's methods: Estimation of nucleated cell counts relied on the amplification of reference gene primers. Clones were read by immunoSEQ multiplex PCR, and TCRdb kept only the in-frame ones, dropping some. For V, J and clone size, that table is used; D and trimming come from the DNA. The sample contains some 260,000 clones, around nine tenths of which appear only once. Seattle participants joined during active infection and were tracked over time. This entry comes from a study of blood T cell repertoires in COVID-19. Study-wide background: Sources were T cells, B-cell-depleted T cells, or PBMCs; the material itself was cDNA or gDNA.

Germline values: CDR1 LGHNA, CDR2 YSLEER. This CDR3 has 15 residues. V lost 0 bases, J lost 0 bases, and 6 bases lay in between. The sequence derives from a woman between 65 and 79 years old with COVID-19, enrolled during active disease. The V gene is TRBV4-3, the J gene TRBJ1-3, with D unclear. Sequencing used peripheral blood. CDR3 coding DNA: TGCGCCAGCAGCCAAGACAGGCTCTCTGGAAACACCATATATTTT. This gives the protein CASSQDRLSGNTIYF.